These T cell receptor beta chains were read from a single sample in a study of T cells in Graves' hyperthyroidism and ophthalmopathy. TCRdb ran MiXCR on the multiplex PCR reads and lists one entry per CDR3 protein. This sample carries 250,000 or so distinct CDR3 sequences, about 16% of them seen once, and the ten largest clones take 30% to 35%. Sequencing was performed on blood. Receptor source: a woman in her forties or fifties with Graves' hyperthyroidism that later progressed to Graves' ophthalmopathy. Each CDR3 is given with its conserved first and last residue. Each record gives: V gene, J gene, CDR3 protein.

v_call: TRBV9
j_call: TRBJ2-2
cdr3_aa: CASTPGGGSGELFF

v_call: TRBV9
j_call: TRBJ1-4
cdr3_aa: CASSARGNSPAEKLFF

v_call: TRBV12-5
j_call: TRBJ2-2
cdr3_aa: CASGYPAGELFF

v_call: TRBV2
j_call: TRBJ2-1
cdr3_aa: CASSSLAGGDEQFF

v_call: TRBV7-8
j_call: TRBJ2-2
cdr3_aa: CASSPRRLDGTGELFF

v_call: TRBV6-2/TRBV6-3
j_call: TRBJ2-1
cdr3_aa: CASLTSGRANEQFF

v_call: TRBV7-8
j_call: TRBJ2-3
cdr3_aa: CASSSPIAGRDTQYF

v_call: TRBV10-3
j_call: TRBJ2-1
cdr3_aa: CAISEGVGGNEQFF

v_call: TRBV27
j_call: TRBJ1-1
cdr3_aa: CASRTAGENTEAFF

v_call: TRBV6-2/TRBV6-3
j_call: TRBJ2-1
cdr3_aa: CASSYWTGGSYNEQFF

v_call: TRBV24-1
j_call: TRBJ1-5
cdr3_aa: CATSKGDQPQHF

v_call: TRBV10-2
j_call: TRBJ2-7
cdr3_aa: CASSGKGQSWEQYF

v_call: TRBV6-1
j_call: TRBJ2-7
cdr3_aa: CASSRTGPSYEQYF

v_call: TRBV28
j_call: TRBJ2-7
cdr3_aa: CASSLGPPYEQYF

v_call: TRBV7-2
j_call: TRBJ1-2
cdr3_aa: CASSLAPGANYGYTF

v_call: TRBV5-1
j_call: TRBJ2-1
cdr3_aa: CASSFETTNNEQFF

v_call: TRBV20-1
j_call: TRBJ1-4
cdr3_aa: CSAREGRGHEKLFF

v_call: TRBV20-1
j_call: TRBJ2-5
cdr3_aa: CSARTGASETQYF

v_call: TRBV30
j_call: TRBJ2-2
cdr3_aa: CAWSVASGSTGELFF

v_call: TRBV5-1
j_call: TRBJ2-5
cdr3_aa: CASSPGMAYGETQYF

v_call: TRBV6-2/TRBV6-3
j_call: TRBJ2-1
cdr3_aa: CASSSSGGYNEQFF

v_call: TRBV5-1
j_call: TRBJ2-3
cdr3_aa: CASSPPRDTQYF

v_call: TRBV20-1
j_call: TRBJ2-3
cdr3_aa: CSAKWETYTQYF

v_call: TRBV20-1
j_call: TRBJ2-7
cdr3_aa: CSARESSPRSEQYF

v_call: TRBV28
j_call: TRBJ2-7
cdr3_aa: CASNSRVIRGRYEQYF

v_call: TRBV29-1
j_call: TRBJ2-1
cdr3_aa: CSVEDTGYGLDTNEQFF

v_call: TRBV30
j_call: TRBJ2-6
cdr3_aa: CAWIVSGSGANVLTF

v_call: TRBV3-1
j_call: TRBJ2-1
cdr3_aa: CASSLGSGRANEQFF

v_call: TRBV12-3/TRBV12-4
j_call: TRBJ2-1
cdr3_aa: CASSWLDRNEQFF

v_call: TRBV6-2/TRBV6-3
j_call: TRBJ2-3
cdr3_aa: CASSYSRLAGGPTDTQYF

v_call: TRBV20-1
j_call: TRBJ2-5
cdr3_aa: CSAARDEETQYF

v_call: TRBV14
j_call: TRBJ2-7
cdr3_aa: CASSQDRGSAYEQYF

v_call: TRBV3-1
j_call: TRBJ2-1
cdr3_aa: CASSHSGRRAEQFF

v_call: TRBV27
j_call: TRBJ2-2
cdr3_aa: CASSTILTTGGETNTGELFF

v_call: TRBV2
j_call: TRBJ2-1
cdr3_aa: CASSGDPNEQFF

v_call: TRBV7-8
j_call: TRBJ2-5
cdr3_aa: CASSPMTSRSKETQYF

v_call: TRBV5-5
j_call: TRBJ1-2
cdr3_aa: CASSHTGTANNYGYTF

v_call: TRBV9
j_call: TRBJ2-1
cdr3_aa: CASSPTWASGTQGQFF

v_call: TRBV10-3
j_call: TRBJ2-3
cdr3_aa: CAISEWTSGSGGTDTQYF

v_call: TRBV5-6
j_call: TRBJ1-1
cdr3_aa: CASSLVTEAFF